The clone carrying this TCR beta chain was picked up many times. Its antigen is as yet unknown. V was pared by 2 bases and J by 2 bases, with 9 bases between. This CDR3 region has 14 residues. Germline V lookup: CDR1 PRHDT, CDR2 FYEKMQ (reference sequence). These data originate in a study of T cells after yellow fever vaccination. Background on the study: Fractions low in cell number were prepared with SMART-Seq v4 Ultra Low Input. General study findings and limits: Among primary-vaccination clones, most reappeared after the booster, at almost 98% for CD4 and around 91% for CD8.

TCRdb ran MiXCR on the 5' RACE reads and lists one entry per CDR3 protein. The sample includes some 220,000 distinct CDR3 sequences, 3% to 4% of them seen just once. This sequence joins TRBV13 and TRBJ2-5; D may be TRBD2 (5 bases). The TCR was taken from a man between 18 and 29 years old who received the YFV17D yellow fever vaccine. The sample here was CD4+ T cells sorted from PBMCs, taken 10 days after the yellow fever booster vaccination. The DNA of the CDR3 is TGTGCCAGCAGCTTACTCGGGGTACAAGAGACCCAGTACTTC. Residues: CASSLLGVQETQYF.